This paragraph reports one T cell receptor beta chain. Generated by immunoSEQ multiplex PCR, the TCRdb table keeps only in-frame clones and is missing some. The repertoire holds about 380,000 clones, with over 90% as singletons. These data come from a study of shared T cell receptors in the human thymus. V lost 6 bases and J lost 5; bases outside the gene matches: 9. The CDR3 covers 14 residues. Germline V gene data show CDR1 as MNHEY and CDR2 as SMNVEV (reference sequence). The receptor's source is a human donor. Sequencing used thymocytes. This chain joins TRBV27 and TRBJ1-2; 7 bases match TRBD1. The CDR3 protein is CASRTRTGSYGYTF. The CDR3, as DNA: TGTGCCAGCAGGACTCGGACAGGCTCGTATGGCTACACCTTC.